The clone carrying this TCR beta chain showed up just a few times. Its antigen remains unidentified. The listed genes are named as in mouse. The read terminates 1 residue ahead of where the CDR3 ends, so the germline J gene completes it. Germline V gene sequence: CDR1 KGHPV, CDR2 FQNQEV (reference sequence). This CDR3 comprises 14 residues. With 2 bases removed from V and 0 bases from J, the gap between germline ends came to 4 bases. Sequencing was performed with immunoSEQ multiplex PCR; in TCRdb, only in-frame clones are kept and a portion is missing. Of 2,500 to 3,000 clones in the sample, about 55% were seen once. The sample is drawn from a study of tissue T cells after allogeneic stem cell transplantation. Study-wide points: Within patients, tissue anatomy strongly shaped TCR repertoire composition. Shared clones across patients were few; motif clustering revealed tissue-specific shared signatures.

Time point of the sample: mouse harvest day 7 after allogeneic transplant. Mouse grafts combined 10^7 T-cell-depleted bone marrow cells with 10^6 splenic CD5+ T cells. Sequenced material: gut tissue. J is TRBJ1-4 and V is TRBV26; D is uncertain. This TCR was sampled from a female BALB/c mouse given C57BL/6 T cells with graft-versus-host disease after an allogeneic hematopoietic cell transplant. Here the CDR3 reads CASSLEVSNERLFF. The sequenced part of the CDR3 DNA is TGTGCCAGCAGTCTGGAGGTTTCCAACGAAAGATTATTT.